Listed below are T cell receptor beta chains from one sample, sequenced in a study of T cell responses to AZD1222 COVID-19 vaccine. Clones were sequenced by immunoSEQ multiplex PCR, and TCRdb holds only the in-frame ones, with some missing. The sample holds 110,000 to 150,000 clones, around 90% seen once. The sequenced sample was peripheral blood, obtained on day 0 of AZD1222 vaccination. The receptor source for this set is an adult in good health. The CDR3 runs from the conserved cysteine through the conserved F or W. The D gene is left open where the match is weak. Rows may omit the clone size; those that give it use once, few, many or a size class.

cdr3_aa,cdr3_nt,clone_size,v_call,j_call,d_call
CSVEGTGDEKLFF,TGCAGCGTTGAAGGGACAGGGGATGAAAAACTGTTTTTT,NA,TRBV29-1,TRBJ1-4,TRBD1
CASSQELAGGPSNEQFF,TGTGCCAGCAGCCAAGAACTAGCGGGAGGGCCCTCGAATGAGCAGTTCTTC,few,TRBV3-1/TRBV3-2,TRBJ2-1,TRBD2
CATSDLRTGPGGQFF,TGTGCCACCAGTGATTTGCGGACAGGCCCGGGAGGGCAGTTCTTC,once,TRBV24-1,TRBJ2-1,NA
CATSVSTSGIGTDTQYF,TGTGCCACCAGTGTTTCGACTAGCGGGATCGGCACAGATACGCAGTATTTT,once,TRBV24-1,TRBJ2-3,TRBD2
CASSGSDTQYF,TGTGCCAGCAGCGGCAGTGATACGCAGTATTTT,NA,TRBV5-4,TRBJ2-3,NA
CASRPQGRAFF,TGTGCCAGCAGACCACAGGGACGAGCTTTCTTT,NA,TRBV9,TRBJ1-1,NA
CASSYSRTGNQPQHF,TGTGCCAGCAGTTACTCTAGGACAGGGAATCAGCCCCAGCATTTT,NA,TRBV6-6,TRBJ1-5,TRBD1
CASSQMSSGGGNTIYF,TGTGCCAGCAGCCAAATGAGTTCCGGGGGCGGAAACACCATATATTTT,NA,TRBV3-1/TRBV3-2,TRBJ1-3,NA
CASSRDRLIGELFF,TGTGCCAGCAGCCGGGACAGACTTATCGGGGAGCTGTTTTTT,NA,TRBV7-9,TRBJ2-2,TRBD1
CASSSGQGARGNTIYF,TGTGCCAGCAGCTCTGGACAGGGTGCCCGGGGAAACACCATATATTTT,NA,TRBV5-4,TRBJ1-3,TRBD1
CASSIGRYDQPQHF,TGTGCCAGCAGCATCGGACGCTACGATCAGCCCCAGCATTTT,NA,TRBV5-6,TRBJ1-5,NA
CASSLTYNEQFF,TGTGCCAGCAGCTTAACCTACAATGAGCAGTTCTTC,NA,TRBV7-3,TRBJ2-1,NA
CASSPLGGSSYNEQFF,TGTGCCAGCAGCCCCTTGGGGGGAAGCTCCTACAATGAGCAGTTCTTC,NA,TRBV14,TRBJ2-1,NA
CASSLKLSYGYTF,TGTGCCAGCAGCCTAAAACTATCCTATGGCTACACCTTC,NA,TRBV11-3,TRBJ1-2,NA
CASSLAGPPGNTIYF,TGTGCCAGCAGTCTGGCCGGGCCGCCTGGAAACACCATATATTTT,few,TRBV28,TRBJ1-3,NA
CASSPDLAGRYYNEQFF,TGTGCCAGCAGCCCCGATCTAGCGGGAAGATACTACAATGAGCAGTTCTTC,NA,TRBV5-6,TRBJ2-1,TRBD2
CATSEVMAGELFF,TGTGCCACCAGTGAGGTTATGGCCGGGGAGCTGTTTTTT,NA,TRBV24-1,TRBJ2-2,NA
CASSETSGSLGEQFF,TGTGCCAGCAGCGAGACTAGCGGGAGTTTAGGTGAGCAGTTCTTC,NA,TRBV7-3,TRBJ2-1,TRBD2
CASSPAGGEAEAFF,TGTGCCAGCAGCCCCGCCGGGGGAGAGGCTGAAGCTTTCTTT,once,TRBV7-3,TRBJ1-1,NA
CASSSGLAARQQFF,TGTGCCAGCAGCTCGGGACTAGCGGCCCGGCAGCAGTTCTTC,NA,TRBV11-1,TRBJ2-1,TRBD2
CASRRQGVDYGYTF,TGTGCCAGCAGGAGACAGGGGGTAGATTATGGCTACACCTTC,NA,TRBV4-2,TRBJ1-2,TRBD1
CASSTVNTEAFF,TGTGCCAGTTCGACGGTGAACACTGAAGCTTTCTTT,NA,TRBV18,TRBJ1-1,NA
CASSYSLEGAGRKGYEQYF,TGTGCCAGCAGTTACTCGCTTGAGGGGGCCGGAAGAAAGGGCTACGAGCAGTACTTC,NA,TRBV6-2/TRBV6-3,TRBJ2-7,TRBD1
CASRRAASNQPQHF,TGTGCCAGCCGACGGGCCGCCAGCAATCAGCCCCAGCATTTT,NA,TRBV19,TRBJ1-5,NA
CATSNTGGNNQPQHF,TGTGCCACCAGCAATACAGGGGGGAACAATCAGCCCCAGCATTTT,NA,TRBV15,TRBJ1-5,TRBD1
CASSQDLGTAYSGANVLTF,TGTGCCAGCAGCCAAGATCTTGGGACGGCTTACTCTGGGGCCAACGTCCTGACTTTC,NA,TRBV3-1/TRBV3-2,TRBJ2-6,NA
CASSTRDRGHEQYF,TGTGCCAGCAGCACCAGGGACAGGGGGCACGAGCAGTACTTC,NA,TRBV6-5,TRBJ2-7,TRBD1
CASSPSGLAQNTGELFF,TGTGCCAGCAGCCCATCGGGACTAGCCCAAAACACCGGGGAGCTGTTTTTT,NA,TRBV7-9,TRBJ2-2,TRBD2
CASSHTRGGTGELFF,TGCGCCAGCAGCCATACCAGGGGTGGGACCGGGGAGCTGTTTTTT,NA,TRBV4-3,TRBJ2-2,NA
CASSTLPGTPDTSYEQYF,TGTGCCAGTAGTACCCTACCGGGGACACCCGACACCTCCTACGAGCAGTACTTC,NA,TRBV19,TRBJ2-7,NA
CASSNQGNSYEQYF,TGTGCCAGCAGTAACCAGGGCAACTCCTACGAGCAGTACTTC,NA,TRBV2,TRBJ2-7,NA
CASAYTGTVGDEQFF,TGTGCCAGCGCCTACACGGGGACAGTTGGAGATGAGCAGTTCTTC,NA,TRBV27,TRBJ2-1,TRBD1
CSVARGRNLANEQFF,TGCAGCGTCGCCAGGGGGCGGAACCTAGCGAATGAGCAGTTCTTC,once,TRBV29-1,TRBJ2-1,TRBD1
CASSLTSRELFF,TGTGCCAGCAGCTTGACTAGCCGGGAGCTGTTTTTT,NA,TRBV7-2,TRBJ2-2,TRBD2
CASSLARAGLGAQYF,TGTGCCAGCAGCTTAGCCAGAGCCGGGCTAGGGGCGCAGTACTTC,once,TRBV7-2,TRBJ2-7,NA